This TCR beta chain was retrieved from a study of a mutant IDH1 vaccine in newly diagnosed glioma. In this sample, this clone turned up a few times. Its antigen is still unknown. Whole-study findings and limits: Pseudoprogression apparently lacked any relation to changes in top peripheral T cell clonotypes.

The time point is: week 5, during vaccination. Each dose of the vaccine consisted of 300 ug of mutant IDH1 20-mer peptide, with topical imiquimod. Each astrocytoma in the donors was new, WHO grade 3 or 4, IDH1-mutant and ATRX-lost. Repertoires were generated with immunoSEQ multiplex PCR, while TCRdb's copy carries only in-frame clones and drops some. The sample consists of tens of thousands of clones, roughly nine tenths of them appearing once. This TCR was recovered from a man aged 18 to 30 with glioma. The starting material was PBMCs, obtained from a glioma patient whose treatment included an IDH1 peptide vaccine.

CDR3 residues: CASSKGHGEETQYF. The CDR3 DNA reads as TGTGCCAGCAGCAAGGGGCATGGGGAAGAGACCCAGTACTTC. V usage is TRBV7-9 and J usage is TRBJ2-5, with a possible D match to TRBD1 (5 bases). The germline gives CDR1 SEHNR, CDR2 FQNEAQ (reference sequence). The CDR3 totals 14 residues. The V and J ends lost 5 bases and 3 bases respectively, with 13 bases between them.